A single sample gave rise to the 11 T cell receptor beta chains below, sequenced in a study of shared clonotypes between healthy human individuals (dated by TCRdb to 2019 to 2021). Preparation of the library involved the immunoSEQ multiplex PCR assay. TCRdb retrieved this table from immuneACCESS and kept in-frame rearrangements only. Not all clones are present; in checked studies, unresolved V genes account for under half, and no reason is known for the remainder. The table for this sample lists approximately 2,000,000 clones; roughly 92% of them were counted only once. The top ten clones comprise more than 0.35% of the sample. Sequencing was performed on naive CD4+ T cells from PBMCs. The cell subset or site label, as the study defines it: CD45RA+ positively selected. These receptors were collected from a man between 18 and 35 years old in good health. Some clones in this sample may be carry-over from other donors' samples.

The gene calls are TRBV5-1 and TRBJ2-5; D possibly matches TRBD1 or TRBD2 (6 bases each). The CDR3 is 16 amino acids. The germline V gene encodes CDR1 SGHRS and CDR2 YFSETQ. Trimming left V 0 bases short and J 3 bases short, with 15 bases between. CDR3: CASSLDPGAREETQYF. In DNA form, the CDR3 reads TGCGCCAGCAGCTTGGATCCGGGGGCGCGGGAAGAGACCCAGTACTTC.

This clone has a handful of counts. Sequence at one end of the junction differs from germline and may be a read error. The chain employs TRBV5-1 and TRBJ1-3; D remains ambiguous. The CDR3 extends over 13 amino acids. CDR1 is SGHRS and CDR2 is YFSETQ in the germline V gene. The CDR3 DNA reads as TGCGCCAGCAGGTTGGGGACTGGAAACACCATATATTTT. It is translated as CASRLGTGNTIYF.

This chain connects TRBV28 to TRBJ1-2; 7 bases fit TRBD1. The J segment lost 1 base and the V segment lost 7 bases, leaving 9 bases of the junction unmatched. This CDR3 spans 15 amino acids. CDR1 and CDR2 (germline): MDHEN, SYDVKM. The CDR3 loop reads CASTQRRDSNYGYTF. The CDR3 DNA reads as TGTGCCAGCACTCAAAGACGGGACAGTAACTATGGCTACACCTTC.

The gene calls are TRBV29-1 and TRBJ2-3; 11 bases match TRBD2. The germline CDR1 and CDR2 sequences are SQVTM and ANQGSEA. Trimming at V came to 0 bases and at J to 4 bases, leaving 9 bases not matched to a gene. The CDR3 consists of 17 residues. The CDR3 is CSVEDGGLAGGPDTQYF. In DNA, the CDR3 is TGCAGCGTTGAAGATGGGGGGCTAGCGGGAGGACCAGATACGCAGTATTTT.

V gene TRBV7-9 combines with J gene TRBJ1-3; 9 nucleotides line up with TRBD1. Germline CDR1 is SEHNR and CDR2 is FQNEAQ (reference sequence). The ends lost 4 bases at V and 11 bases at J; junction bases unmatched: 6. The CDR3 loop spans 13 amino acids. DNA of the CDR3: TGTGCCAGCAGCTATAACGGACAGGGGCCCATATATTTT. As protein: CASSYNGQGPIYF.

In regard to this clone: Other DNA sequences in the sample encode the same CDR3. The chain couples TRBV5-1 to TRBJ2-7; TRBD1 matches at 8 bases. Unmatched junction bases numbered 5, after V lost 2 bases and J lost 4 bases. CDR3 length equals 14 residues. CDR1 is SGHRS and CDR2 is YFSETQ in the germline V gene. The CDR3 sequence: CASSLRTGTYEQYF. The CDR3 DNA reads TGCGCCAGCAGCTTAAGGACAGGGACTTACGAGCAGTACTTC.

V is TRBV30 and J is TRBJ1-5; 9 bases match TRBD1. The CDR3 has 18 residues. The V gene end was trimmed by 1 base and the J gene end by 5 bases; junction bases not matched to a gene: 15. Germline V gives CDR1 GTSNPN, CDR2 SVGIG (reference sequence). In nucleotides, the CDR3 is TGTGCCTGGAGTGCCCTGGAGACAGGGGGTAAGCGAGATCAGCCCCAGCATTTT. Its protein product is CAWSALETGGKRDQPQHF.

This chain links TRBV27 with TRBJ1-4; maybe TRBD1 (5 bases). Germline lookup yields CDR1 MNHEY and CDR2 SMNVEV (reference sequence). Between the trimmed V and J ends, which lost 6 bases and 4 bases, there was a span of 12 bases. The CDR3 consists of 14 residues. DNA of the CDR3: TGTGCCAGCAGAGCAGGGAACTTTAATGAAAAACTGTTTTTT. It codes for CASRAGNFNEKLFF.

CDR3 amino acids: CAWSSGPGEQYF. CDR3 DNA: TGTGCCTGGAGTTCTGGACCTGGCGAGCAGTACTTC. This sequence joins TRBV30 and TRBJ2-7, with D unclear. The germline V and J ends were trimmed by 2 bases and 6 bases, with 11 bases remaining between them. The germline V gene has CDR1 GTSNPN and CDR2 SVGIG (reference sequence). The CDR3 consists of 12 residues.

The chain employs TRBV7-6 and TRBJ1-1, with D unresolved. V lost 5 bases to trimming and J lost 2 bases, with 9 bases between them. The germline CDR1 and CDR2 sequences are SGHVS and FNYEAQ. The CDR3 runs to 13 residues. CDR3 bases: TGTGCCAGCAGCGCGACACTTAACACTGAAGCTTTCTTT. Translated, it gives CASSATLNTEAFF.

This clone was found a few times. The chain links TRBV6-6 to TRBJ1-1; weak D call: TRBD1 (5 bases). Germline V CDR1 and CDR2: MNHNY, SVGAGI (reference sequence). V dropped 0 bases and J dropped 8 bases, with 10 bases sitting between them. The CDR3 runs 13 residues. The CDR3 bases are TGTGCCAGCAGTTACTCGCAGGGAGCCGAAGCTTTCTTT. Its protein is CASSYSQGAEAFF.